The 29 T cell receptor beta chains in this list originate from one sample, sequenced in a study of cytomegalovirus exposure and HLA in healthy donors. 60 Vbeta and 13 Jbeta primers were used in PCR. This table comes from immunoSEQ multiplex PCR, and its TCRdb copy is limited to in-frame clones, with some not included. The data contain about 160,000 clones, just over 70% of them singletons. Sequenced sample: PBMCs. All receptors derive from a man in his late teens or twenties in good health and CMV-seropositive.

The chain recombines TRBV5-1 with TRBJ2-1, with 7 bases lining up with TRBD2. Germline assignment: CDR1 SGHRS and CDR2 YFSETQ. The CDR3 sequence is 14 residues long. The J segment lost 4 bases and the V segment lost 4 bases, leaving 5 bases of the junction unmatched. The CDR3 DNA reads TGCGCCAGCAGCCTAGCGGAAAAGTACAATGAGCAGTTCTTC. Its protein product is CASSLAEKYNEQFF. The entire variable domain, with the rest obtained from reference TRBV5-1 and TRBJ2-1, is as follows: KAGVTQTPRYLIKTRGQQVTLSCSPISGHRSVSWYQQTPGQGLQFLFEYFSETQRNKGNFPGRFSGRQFSNSRSEMNVSTLELGDSALYLCASSLAEKYNEQFFGPGTRLTVL.

V and J are TRBV10-3 and TRBJ1-3; D remains unclear. With 9 bases removed from V and 11 bases from J, the gap between germline ends came to 20 bases. Looked up from germline, CDR1 is ENHRY and CDR2 is SYGVKD. The CDR3 covers 13 residues. For the CDR3, the DNA is TGTGCCATTCAATCGGGGTCCCCAGATGCCATATATTTT. Protein: CAIQSGSPDAIYF.

This clone was detected only a few times. The chain uses TRBV6-4 and TRBJ2-1; 9 nucleotides align to TRBD2. CDR1 MRHNA and CDR2 SNTAGT come from the germline V gene. Unmatched junction bases numbered 3, after V lost 0 bases and J lost 0 bases. The CDR3 contains 17 residues. In DNA, the CDR3 is TGTGCCAGCAGTGACTCGGGCGGGGGGGTCTCCTACAATGAGCAGTTCTTC. This codes for CASSDSGGGVSYNEQFF.

The chain combines TRBV28 with TRBJ2-1; 7 positions agree with TRBD2. The germline gives CDR1 MDHEN, CDR2 SYDVKM. V dropped 8 bases and J dropped 6; count of bases not matched to a gene: 16. This CDR3 comprises 16 residues. For the CDR3, the DNA is TGTGCCAGCCCCCCTTGGGGGGGGGAGATCGGCAATGAGCAGTTCTTC. This sequence encodes CASPPWGGEIGNEQFF.

The chain employs TRBV27 and TRBJ2-3; 7 bases agree with TRBD1. This CDR3 has 15 residues. CDR1 is MNHEY, CDR2 SMNVEV, per germline (reference sequence). V shed 8 bases, J shed 4 bases, and the junction held 12 bases outside the gene matches. Here the CDR3 DNA reads TGTGCCAGCCATTCCCCGGGACAGAGCCCAGATACGCAGTATTTT. Its translation: CASHSPGQSPDTQYF.

J is TRBJ2-3 and V is TRBV6-5; TRBD2 matches 10 bases. CDR3 size: 14 residues. Germline lookup yields CDR1 MNHEY and CDR2 SVGAGI. V shed 2 bases, J shed 10 bases, and the junction held 6 bases outside the gene matches. CDR3 coding DNA: TGTGCCAGCAGTTACGAGTCTAGCGGGGGAGCGCAGTATTTT. Translated: CASSYESSGGAQYF.

The chain has TRBV5-4 and TRBJ2-3; possibly TRBD2 for D (5 bases). V lost 1 base and J lost 6, with 12 bases in between. Germline V gene data show CDR1 as SGHNT and CDR2 as YYREEE (reference sequence). The CDR3 is 14 residues long. This CDR3 reads CASSLIYPGDTQYF. The DNA for the CDR3 is TGTGCCAGCAGCTTGATCTACCCGGGGGATACGCAGTATTTT.

The chain carries TRBV2 and TRBJ1-1; D not resolved. Germline CDR1 reads SNHLY; CDR2 reads FYNNEI. The V and J ends lost 0 bases and 4 bases respectively, with 9 bases between them. This CDR3 spans 14 amino acids. This CDR3 reads CASSEAVFGTEAFF. The CDR3, as DNA: TGTGCCAGCAGTGAAGCAGTTTTCGGCACTGAAGCTTTCTTT.

The chain carries TRBV19 and TRBJ1-2; D might be TRBD1 (6 bases). Trimming took 7 bases from V and 9 from J, leaving 18 bases between them. The CDR3 consists of 13 residues. Per germline, CDR1 LNHDA and CDR2 SQIVND (reference sequence). CDR3 in amino acids: CASTPFTGSSYTF. The CDR3 DNA follows: TGTGCCAGTACCCCTTTTACAGGGAGCAGCTACACCTTC.

The chain couples TRBV29-1 to TRBJ2-2; 11 nucleotides align to TRBD2. CDR1 is SQVTM and CDR2 is ANQGSEA in the germline V gene. Trimming removed 6 bases from V and 4 bases from J; junction bases left unmatched: 4. The CDR3 has 14 amino acids. The CDR3 loop reads CSVVTSGATGELFF. CDR3 DNA: TGCAGCGTGGTGACTAGCGGGGCCACCGGGGAGCTGTTTTTT.

The chain has TRBV6-5 and TRBJ2-2; 9 nucleotides agree with TRBD1. This CDR3 is 15 amino acids long. From germline, CDR1 is MNHEY and CDR2 SVGAGI. V lost 4 bases to trimming and J lost 8 bases; unmatched junction nucleotides: 8. CDR3 loop: CASSSSGTGRGELFF. Written as DNA, the CDR3 is TGTGCCAGCAGTTCATCCGGGACAGGGAGAGGGGAGCTGTTTTTT.

This chain uses TRBV19 with TRBJ2-3, with TRBD2 matching 12 bases. This CDR3 region has 18 residues. J was trimmed by 0 bases and V by 3 bases; bases with no gene match: 7. Germline V gene lookup returns CDR1 LNHDA and CDR2 SQIVND (reference sequence). CDR3 protein: CASSIGLAGGWSTDTQYF. DNA for the CDR3: TGTGCCAGTAGTATTGGGCTAGCGGGAGGGTGGAGCACAGATACGCAGTATTTT.

CDR3 nucleotides: TGCGCCAGCAGCTCGAGACCCGAGAGGTACTATGGCTACACCTTC. Translated, it gives CASSSRPERYYGYTF. The V gene is TRBV5-1, the J gene TRBJ1-2; D ambiguous. The length of the CDR3 is 15 residues. The germline V gene encodes CDR1 SGHRS and CDR2 YFSETQ. The V end was cut by 3 bases, the J end by 3 bases, with 15 bases between.

This chain uses TRBV5-8 with TRBJ2-7; TRBD2 aligns across 12 bases. Germline V gives CDR1 SGHTS, CDR2 YDEGEE. Trimming removed 4 bases from V and 6 bases from J; junction bases left unmatched: 14. The CDR3 spans 17 residues. The CDR3, as DNA: TGTGCCAGCAGCCCAAGGAAGACTAGCGGGAGACTCTTCGAGCAGTACGTC. It translates to CASSPRKTSGRLFEQYV.

V and J are TRBV11-2 and TRBJ2-7; 7 bases are a match to TRBD1. The CDR3 has 13 residues. The germline gives CDR1 SGHAT, CDR2 FQNNGV. Trimming at V came to 5 bases and at J to 2 bases, leaving 3 bases not matched to a gene. In nucleotides, the CDR3 is TGTGCCAGCAGCATGGGACAGACCTACGAGCAGTACGTC. The encoded protein is CASSMGQTYEQYV.

This clone was picked up a small number of times. The CDR3 region has the DNA TGTGCCTGGAGTGTCGCAGGGGGGTTGACTGAAGCTTTCTTT. Its protein product is CAWSVAGGLTEAFF. This chain uses TRBV30 with TRBJ1-1; 7 bases match TRBD1. With 0 bases clipped from V and 5 bases from J, the junction kept 6 bases outside the gene matches. This CDR3 has 14 residues. Germline V lookup: CDR1 GTSNPN, CDR2 SVGIG (reference sequence).

This clone was recorded only once. This rearrangement joins TRBV5-6 to TRBJ2-7; 8 bases line up with TRBD2. V lost 2 bases to trimming and J lost 2 bases; unmatched junction nucleotides: 6. This CDR3 has 15 amino acids. Germline CDR1 reads SGHDT; CDR2 reads YYEEEE. DNA of the CDR3: TGTGCCAGCAGCTTCAAGCGGGAGAGAGCCTACGAGCAGTACGTC. Its protein is CASSFKRERAYEQYV.

The chain couples TRBV30 to TRBJ2-2; 7 bases line up with TRBD1. Germline values: CDR1 GTSNPN, CDR2 SVGIG (reference sequence). V lost 4 bases and J lost 4; bases outside the gene matches: 6. This CDR3 is 14 amino acids long. The CDR3 nucleotides are TGTGCCTGGACTACGACAGGGAGCACCGGGGAGCTGTTTTTT. It codes for CAWTTTGSTGELFF.

The chain employs TRBV11-2 and TRBJ2-5, with 11 bases that match TRBD1. The ends lost 3 bases at V and 5 bases at J; junction bases unmatched: 5. CDR1 is SGHAT, CDR2 FQNNGV, per germline. The CDR3 loop spans 15 amino acids. The CDR3 nucleotides read TGTGCCAGCAGCTTGGGACAGGGGGTTTGGGAGACCCAGTACTTC. Translated, it gives CASSLGQGVWETQYF.

This chain connects TRBV6-5 to TRBJ2-1; TRBD2 agrees at 11 bases. Germline V gene lookup returns CDR1 MNHEY and CDR2 SVGAGI. The V and J ends lost 5 bases and 7 bases, in that order; junction bases with no gene match: 1. The CDR3 spans 13 residues. The CDR3 loop is CASSVAGGNEQFF. The CDR3 DNA reads TGTGCCAGCAGTGTAGCGGGAGGGAATGAGCAGTTCTTC.

This sequence joins TRBV7-2 and TRBJ2-2, with TRBD2 matching over 15 bases. CDR3 length equals 16 residues. With V trimmed by 5 bases and J by 6 bases, 4 bases remained unmatched. Per the germline V gene, CDR1 is SGHTA and CDR2 is FQGNSA. The CDR3 DNA reads as TGTGCCAGCAGCCCCCGGACTAGCGGGGGGGCCGGGGAGCTGTTTTTT. The encoded protein is CASSPRTSGGAGELFF.

The J gene is TRBJ1-5, the V gene TRBV28; no clear D gene. This CDR3 has 16 amino acids. Trimming pared 5 bases from V and 0 bases from J, leaving 14 bases between. Germline V gives CDR1 MDHEN, CDR2 SYDVKM. The DNA for the CDR3 is TGTGCCAGCAGTCGCAGATTCGTTTATAGCAATCAGCCCCAGCATTTT. Translated, it gives CASSRRFVYSNQPQHF.

V and J are TRBV5-1 and TRBJ1-2, with TRBD1 matching over 8 bases. V trimming: 5 bases; J trimming: 4 bases; junction bases outside the gene matches: 13. Germline CDR1 reads SGHRS; CDR2 reads YFSETQ. The CDR3 is 16 residues long. The CDR3 DNA reads TGCGCCAGCAGTGACGGGCGGGACAGGATCTCCTATGGCTACACCTTC. As protein: CASSDGRDRISYGYTF.

The rearrangement links TRBV4-1 to TRBJ1-2; no clear D. The CDR3 spans 15 residues. Trimming took 1 base from V and 4 from J, leaving 13 bases between them. Germline CDR1 MGHRA, CDR2 YSYEKL. The CDR3: CASSQGTDYSYGYTF. The CDR3 DNA sequence: TGCGCCAGCAGCCAAGGAACAGACTATAGCTATGGCTACACCTTC.

This clone was detected once. CDR3 loop: CAWTRAGGNTGELFF. CDR3 bases: TGTGCCTGGACTCGAGCGGGGGGAAACACCGGGGAGCTGTTTTTT. This sequence joins TRBV30 and TRBJ2-2, with 9 nucleotides matching TRBD2. V lost 4 bases and J lost 2; bases outside the gene matches: 5. Looked up from germline, CDR1 is GTSNPN and CDR2 is SVGIG (reference sequence). This CDR3 comprises 15 residues.

This clone was seen a single time. The genes are TRBV5-7 and TRBJ2-4; 9 positions agree with TRBD1. TRBV5-7 counts as an open reading frame of uncertain function. The ends lost 5 bases at V and 6 bases at J; junction bases unmatched: 6. This CDR3 is built from 14 residues. In DNA, the CDR3 is TGTGCCAGCAGGACCTTGGACAGGGGAAACATTCAGTACTTC. This codes for CASRTLDRGNIQYF.

The genes are TRBV4-2 and TRBJ1-2; D is unresolved. The V and J ends lost 0 bases and 4 bases respectively, with 9 bases between them. CDR3 length equals 14 residues. Germline V gene sequence: CDR1 LGHNA, CDR2 YNFKEQ. CDR3 bases: TGTGCCAGCAGCCAAGAAGGGAGTGGCTATGGCTACACCTTC. Its translation: CASSQEGSGYGYTF.

The chain has TRBV28 and TRBJ1-2; D might be TRBD1 (6 bases). This CDR3 contains 12 residues. Per the germline V gene, CDR1 is MDHEN and CDR2 is SYDVKM. V was clipped by 7 bases and J by 6 bases, with 12 bases between them. This CDR3 reads CASTSGADGYTF. CDR3 nucleotide sequence: TGTGCCAGCACTTCAGGGGCCGATGGCTACACCTTC.

This clone was seen a handful of times. The chain uses TRBV6-5 and TRBJ1-2; 7 nucleotides match TRBD1. This CDR3 contains 15 residues. CDR1 is MNHEY and CDR2 is SVGAGI in the germline V gene. The V gene end was trimmed by 7 bases and the J gene end by 4 bases; junction bases not matched to a gene: 12. CDR3: CASTTHRGVGYGYTF. In DNA form, the CDR3 reads TGTGCCAGCACCACCCACAGGGGAGTAGGCTATGGCTACACCTTC.